This TCR beta chain was captured by sequencing in a study of CD8+ T cells in alopecia areata. General study results and limits: Sharing of TCRs across patients appeared less clear than in mice, possibly for HLA-related reasons.

Reverse transcription of extracted RNA yielded cDNA, which provided the sequencing template. Clones were sequenced by immunoSEQ multiplex PCR, and TCRdb holds only the in-frame ones, with some missing. The sample lists about 160,000 clones; 65% were seen once. The V and J ends lost 3 bases and 0 bases respectively, with 9 bases between them. The CDR3 spans 15 residues. Germline CDR1 reads LNHDA; CDR2 reads SQIVND (reference sequence). Documented treatment: oral pan-JAK inhibitor, 5-10 mg twice daily. Punch biopsies of lesional scalp, plus peripheral blood, were taken from alopecia areata patients. Separation by sorting yielded CD4+ and CD8+ T cells from PBMCs. Worth noting for this clone: Its antigen is unknown.

Sample: CD4+ T cells sorted from blood, taken at week 4, from a patient treated with tofacitinib. The source is a human donor with alopecia areata. V and J are TRBV19 and TRBJ1-5; D is possibly TRBD1 (6 bases). Written as DNA, the CDR3 is TGTGCCAGTAGTATCCAGGGGTTTAGCAATCAGCCCCAGCATTTT. Protein product: CASSIQGFSNQPQHF. The entire variable domain, with the rest obtained from reference TRBV19 and TRBJ1-5, is as follows: DGGITQSPKYLFRKEGQNVTLSCEQNLNHDAMYWYRQDPGQGLRLIYYSQIVNDFQKGDIAEGYSVSREKKESFPLTVTSAQKNPTAFYLCASSIQGFSNQPQHFGDGTRLSIL.